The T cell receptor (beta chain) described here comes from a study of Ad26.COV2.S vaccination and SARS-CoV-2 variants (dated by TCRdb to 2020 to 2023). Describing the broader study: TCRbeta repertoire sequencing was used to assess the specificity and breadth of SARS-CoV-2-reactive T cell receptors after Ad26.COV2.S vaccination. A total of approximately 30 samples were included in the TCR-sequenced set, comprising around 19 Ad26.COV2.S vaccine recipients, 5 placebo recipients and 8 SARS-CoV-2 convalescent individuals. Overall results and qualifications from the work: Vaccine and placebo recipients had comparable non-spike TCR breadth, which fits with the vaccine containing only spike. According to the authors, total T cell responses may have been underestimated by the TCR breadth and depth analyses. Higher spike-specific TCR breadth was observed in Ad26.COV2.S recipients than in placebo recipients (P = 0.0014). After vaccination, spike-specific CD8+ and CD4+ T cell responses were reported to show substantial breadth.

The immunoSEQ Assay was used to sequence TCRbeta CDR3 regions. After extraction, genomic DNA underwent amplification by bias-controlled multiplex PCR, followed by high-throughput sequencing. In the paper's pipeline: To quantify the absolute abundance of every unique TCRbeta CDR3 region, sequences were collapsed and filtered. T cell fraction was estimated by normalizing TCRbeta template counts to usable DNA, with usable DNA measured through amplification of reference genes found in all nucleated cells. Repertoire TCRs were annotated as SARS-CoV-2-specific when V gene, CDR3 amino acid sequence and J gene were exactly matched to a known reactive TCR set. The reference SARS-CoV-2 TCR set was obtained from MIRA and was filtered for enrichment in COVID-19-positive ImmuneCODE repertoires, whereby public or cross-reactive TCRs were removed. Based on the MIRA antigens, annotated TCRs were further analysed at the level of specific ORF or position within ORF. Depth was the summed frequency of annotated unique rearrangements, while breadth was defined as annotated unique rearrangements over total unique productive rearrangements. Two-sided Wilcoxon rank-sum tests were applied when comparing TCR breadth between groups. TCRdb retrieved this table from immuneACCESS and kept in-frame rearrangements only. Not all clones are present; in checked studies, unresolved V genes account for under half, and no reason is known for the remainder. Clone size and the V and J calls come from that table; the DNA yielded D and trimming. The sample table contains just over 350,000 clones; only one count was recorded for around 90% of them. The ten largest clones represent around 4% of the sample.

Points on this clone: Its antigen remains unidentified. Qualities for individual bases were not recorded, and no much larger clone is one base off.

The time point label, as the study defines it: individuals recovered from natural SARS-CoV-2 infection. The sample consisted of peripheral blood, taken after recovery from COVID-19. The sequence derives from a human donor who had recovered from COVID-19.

CDR3 sequence: CASSLWAGVSNQPQHF. The DNA reads as follows: TGTGCCAGCAGCTTGTGGGCAGGGGTTAGCAATCAGCCCCAGCATTTT. This receptor chain uses TRBV5-6 and TRBJ1-5; a weak D assignment points to TRBD1 (6 bases agree). The CDR3 has 16 amino acids, counting the end cysteine and phenylalanine. Only CDR3 DNA is held: 48 bases, read in frame from base 1. Trimming costs V 1 base and J 0 bases, and their ends lie 11 bases apart. CDR1 and CDR2 were assigned from the germline V gene as SGHDT and YYEEEE.